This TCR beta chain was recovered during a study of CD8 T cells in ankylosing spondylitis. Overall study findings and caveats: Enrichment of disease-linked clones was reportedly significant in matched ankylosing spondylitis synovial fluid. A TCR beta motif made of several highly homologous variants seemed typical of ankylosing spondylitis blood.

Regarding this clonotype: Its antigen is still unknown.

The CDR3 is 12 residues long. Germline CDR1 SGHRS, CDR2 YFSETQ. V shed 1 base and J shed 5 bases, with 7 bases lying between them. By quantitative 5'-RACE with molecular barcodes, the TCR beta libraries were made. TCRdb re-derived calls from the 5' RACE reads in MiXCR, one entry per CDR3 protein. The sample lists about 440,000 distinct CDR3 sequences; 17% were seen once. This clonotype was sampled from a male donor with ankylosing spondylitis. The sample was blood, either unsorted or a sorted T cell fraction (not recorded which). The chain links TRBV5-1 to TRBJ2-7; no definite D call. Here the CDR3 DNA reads TGCGCCAGCAGCTTGAGCGACCACGAGCAGTACTTC. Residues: CASSLSDHEQYF. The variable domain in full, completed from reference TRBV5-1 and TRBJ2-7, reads KAGVTQTPRYLIKTRGQQVTLSCSPISGHRSVSWYQQTPGQGLQFLFEYFSETQRNKGNFPGRFSGRQFSNSRSEMNVSTLELGDSALYLCASSLSDHEQYFGPGTRLTVT.